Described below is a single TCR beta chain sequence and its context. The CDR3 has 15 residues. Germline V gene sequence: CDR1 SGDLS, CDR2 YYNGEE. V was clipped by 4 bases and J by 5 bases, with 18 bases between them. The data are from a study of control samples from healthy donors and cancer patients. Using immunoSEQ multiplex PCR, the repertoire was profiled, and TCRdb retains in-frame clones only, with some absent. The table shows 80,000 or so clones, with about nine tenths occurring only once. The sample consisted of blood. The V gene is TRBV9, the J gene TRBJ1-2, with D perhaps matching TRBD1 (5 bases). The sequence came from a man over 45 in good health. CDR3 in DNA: TGTGCCAGCAGCCCGCAGGGAGGGGAGGGGTATGGCTACACCTTC. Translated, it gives CASSPQGGEGYGYTF.